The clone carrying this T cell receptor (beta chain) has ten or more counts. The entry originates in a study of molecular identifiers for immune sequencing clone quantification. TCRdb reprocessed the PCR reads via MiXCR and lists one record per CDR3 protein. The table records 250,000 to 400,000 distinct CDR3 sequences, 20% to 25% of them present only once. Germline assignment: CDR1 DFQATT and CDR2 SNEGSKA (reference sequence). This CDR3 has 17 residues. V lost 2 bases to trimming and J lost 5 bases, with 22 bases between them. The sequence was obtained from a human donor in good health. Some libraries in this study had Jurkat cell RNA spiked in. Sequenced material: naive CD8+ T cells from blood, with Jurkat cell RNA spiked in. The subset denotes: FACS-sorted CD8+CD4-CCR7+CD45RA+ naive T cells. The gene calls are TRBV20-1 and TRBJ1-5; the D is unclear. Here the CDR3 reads CSARKILVGYVDQPQHF. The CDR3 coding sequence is TGCAGTGCTAGAAAGATCTTGGTGGGTTATGTTGATCAGCCCCAGCATTTT.